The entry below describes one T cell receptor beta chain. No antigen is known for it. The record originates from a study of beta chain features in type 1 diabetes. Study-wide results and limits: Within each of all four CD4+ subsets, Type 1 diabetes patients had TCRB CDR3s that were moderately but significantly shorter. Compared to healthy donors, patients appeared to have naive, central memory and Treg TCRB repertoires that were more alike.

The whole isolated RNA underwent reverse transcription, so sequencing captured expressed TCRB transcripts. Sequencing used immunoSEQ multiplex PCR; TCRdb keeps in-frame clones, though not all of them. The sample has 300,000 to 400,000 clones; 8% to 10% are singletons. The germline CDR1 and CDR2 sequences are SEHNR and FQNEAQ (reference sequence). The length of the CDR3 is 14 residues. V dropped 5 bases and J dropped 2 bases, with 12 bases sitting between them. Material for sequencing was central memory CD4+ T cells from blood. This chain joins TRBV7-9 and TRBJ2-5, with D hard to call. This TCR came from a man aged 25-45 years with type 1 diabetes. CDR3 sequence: CASSPPRSQETQYF. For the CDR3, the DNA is TGTGCCAGCAGCCCACCAAGGTCTCAAGAGACCCAGTACTTC.